This T cell receptor beta chain was sequenced during a study of cytotoxic CD8 clonotypes in ibrutinib-treated CLL. Germline CDR1 is SGHTA and CDR2 is FQGNSA. CDR3 length equals 14 residues. V lost 1 base and J 4 bases, leaving 11 bases between the germline ends. TCRdb's copy holds only in-frame clones and misses some; the assay was immunoSEQ multiplex PCR. The table lists approximately 170,000 clones, 70% to 90% of them singletons, with about 3% in the top ten. Sequenced here: PBMCs, sampled at disease progression, from a patient treated with ibrutinib. This chain joins TRBV7-2 and TRBJ2-7; D ambiguous. The receptor was derived from a human donor with chronic lymphocytic leukemia. The chain's CDR3 is CASSLVSVKYEQYF. The CDR3 DNA is TGTGCCAGCAGCTTAGTTTCTGTAAAATACGAGCAGTACTTC.